This T cell receptor (beta chain) appears in the sequencing data of a study of blood T cell repertoires in COVID-19. Libraries were prepared by immunoSEQ multiplex PCR; TCRdb keeps only in-frame clonotypes and omits some of them. Seen here are around 300,000 clones, 75% to 90% observed once, and the top ten hold 2.4%. The CDR3 runs 15 residues. V lost 3 bases to trimming and J lost 5 bases; unmatched junction nucleotides: 8. Germline-derived CDR1 and CDR2 are SGHVS and FQNEAQ. The chain combines TRBV7-8 with TRBJ2-5; TRBD1 aligns across 8 bases. The receptor comes from a woman aged 18-29 years who had recovered from COVID-19. Source material: PBMCs or T cells enriched from blood (not recorded which). The CDR3 here is CASSLETGVWETQYF. The CDR3 DNA reads TGTGCCAGCAGCTTGGAGACAGGGGTTTGGGAGACCCAGTACTTC.